This T cell receptor beta chain was recorded in a study of T cell responses to AZD1222 COVID-19 vaccine (dated by TCRdb to the early 2020s). At the level of the whole study: AZD1222 recipients with second doses at about 4 weeks or about 12 weeks were pooled, because spike-specific TCR depth and breadth did not differ between schedules. A total of about 250 trial participants underwent TCR sequencing, of whom about 200 had received two doses of AZD1222 and 26 had received two doses of the MenACWY control vaccine. Trial participants were enrolled by age into subgroups of 18-55, 56-69 and 70-plus years, and around 150, 28 and 57 TCR-sequenced participants, respectively, were included in these subgroups. Results the study describes overall, beyond this receptor: Reportedly, close to half of the unique spike-specific TCRs recognized epitopes lying outside the regions that are mutated in the B.1.351 and B.1.1.7 variants. Because no day 14 peak-response samples were available, the repertoires could be characterized only after the peak T cell response. The 56-69-year group was small, and its depth increase did not reach significance, likely because of low power. Conclusions about previously exposed vaccinees were limited because only six AZD1222 recipients were SARS-CoV-2 seropositive at baseline. The vaccine-associated CD4 TCRs covered the entire spike protein, and the dominant responses fell in regions 160-218 and 743-854. After two AZD1222 doses, spike-specific TCR breadth and depth were significantly higher than at day 0 and than in MenACWY recipients. Participants were mostly white British and included more females than males, and it was suggested by the authors that clonal diversity may have been underestimated.

This clone was seen only once. This receptor's antigen is unknown. No base quality values were provided; no much bigger clone lies one nucleotide off. The CDR3 has 14 amino acids, counting the end cysteine and phenylalanine. The kept DNA is CDR3 alone, 42 bases in frame from the first base. The germline V gene (reference sequence) sets CDR1 to SGHKS and CDR2 to YYEKEE. At the junction V is shortened by 4 bases and J by 1 base, with 9 bases in between. The CDR3 regions of human TCRbeta chains were analyzed by immunosequencing. Turning to the authors' computational methods: TCRs in the repertoires were compared against a reference library of SARS-CoV-2-specific TCRs that had been generated with the MIRA antigen-specificity platform. Breadth meant the fraction of unique TCRs that were SARS-CoV-2-associated, whereas depth meant the fraction of total T cells that were SARS-CoV-2-associated. Each spike-specific TCR was assigned to its reactive spike region and to a CD4 or CD8 class using the MIRA data. Log10-transformed breadth and depth values were compared by one-way ANOVA with Sidak's multiple comparisons tests. TCRdb mirrors the immuneACCESS table, restricted to in-frame sequences. Some clones are absent from its copies; in checked studies, under half trace to an unresolved V gene, and the reason for the others is unknown. Clone size and V and J calls were adopted from that table, with D and trimming inferred from the DNA. The sample data list approximately 260,000 clones, and 93% of these were observed just once. Roughly 0.6% of the sample is held by the ten biggest clonotypes.

The sample's time point label, in plain terms: baseline before first vaccination. Vaccinee samples were obtained from the UK trials COV001 and COV002, which included a single-blind randomized controlled phase 2/3 trial of AZD1222 (ChAdOx1 nCoV-19) in healthy adults. Trial participant PBMC samples were collected at day 0 and day 28 after the second dose for TCRbeta chain sequencing. The chain is made from TRBV5-5 and TRBJ1-5; the D gene is perhaps TRBD1, on 6 matching bases. This sample comprised peripheral blood, obtained on day 0 of AZD1222 vaccination. The sequence was obtained from an adult in good health. The CDR3: CASSRRGSNQPQHF. The nucleotide sequence is TGTGCCAGCAGCAGGAGGGGGAGCAATCAGCCCCAGCATTTT.